This T cell receptor (beta chain) was found in a study of shared clonotypes between healthy human individuals. CD8 cells regarded as naive lacked CD45RO, were positively chosen for CCR7, and omitted terminally differentiated effector memory CD45RA+ cells. Generated by immunoSEQ multiplex PCR, the TCRdb table keeps only in-frame clones and is missing some. The repertoire has about 700,000 clones, around 92% of them found once; the top ten carry approximately 25%. V lost 4 bases and J lost 2; bases outside the gene matches: 9. Germline loops: CDR1 SEHNR, CDR2 FQNEAQ (reference sequence). CDR3 length: 16 residues.

The receptor comes from a man aged 25-45 years in good health. The sequencing input was naive CD8+ T cells sorted from blood. The chain recombines TRBV7-9 with TRBJ2-7, with TRBD1 matching over 9 bases. CDR3: CASSSPGTGTPYEQYF. The CDR3 region has the DNA TGTGCCAGCAGCTCTCCCGGGACAGGGACACCCTACGAGCAGTACTTC.